The 31 T cell receptor beta chains below come from one sample, sequenced in a study of blood T cells in healthy people across ages. Primed by a sample-barcoded 5' primer and a J-beta primer mix, a second PCR proceeded for 7 to 11 cycles. Each CDR3 protein is one row after TCRdb ran MiXCR on the 5' RACE reads. The data contain 780,000 or so distinct CDR3 sequences, roughly 25% of them singletons. These same records also appear under a second study, on T cells of mothers and their children.

The specimen sequenced was blood. The receptor source for this set is a boy between 5 and 17 years old in good health.

This clonotype has a handful of counts. The chain combines TRBV28 with TRBJ2-3, with TRBD2 matching over 11 bases. Germline assignment: CDR1 MDHEN and CDR2 SYDVKM. The ends lost 8 bases at V and 3 bases at J; junction bases unmatched: 7. The CDR3 totals 15 residues. Here the CDR3 reads CASQLAGVSTDTQYF. CDR3 sequence (DNA): TGTGCCAGCCAACTAGCGGGAGTGAGTACAGATACGCAGTATTTT.

The rearrangement uses TRBV4-1 and TRBJ2-2; 10 nucleotides line up with TRBD1. CDR3 length: 16 amino acids. V was pared by 2 bases and J by 8 bases, with 8 bases of the junction left unmatched. Germline values: CDR1 MGHRA, CDR2 YSYEKL. CDR3 in amino acids: CASSQPRQGASGELFF. CDR3 DNA sequence: TGCGCCAGCAGCCAACCGAGACAGGGGGCGTCGGGGGAGCTGTTTTTT.

The chain joins TRBV27 to TRBJ2-1, with no clear D. The V gene lost 3 bases and the J gene lost 5 bases, with 8 bases spanning the gap. Germline CDR1 is MNHEY and CDR2 is SMNVEV (reference sequence). This CDR3 has 13 amino acids. Here the CDR3 reads CASSFVSNNEQFF. The CDR3 DNA reads TGTGCCAGCAGTTTCGTCAGCAACAATGAGCAGTTCTTC.

The rearrangement uses TRBV11-2 and TRBJ2-7; D call uncertain. The CDR3 length is 19 residues. V lost 1 base, J lost 3 bases, and 25 bases lay in between. Germline V gives CDR1 SGHAT, CDR2 FQNNGV. The CDR3 here is CASSLGSPGRSQRLYEQYF. CDR3 sequence (DNA): TGTGCCAGCAGCTTAGGAAGTCCGGGTAGAAGTCAGAGGCTCTACGAGCAGTACTTC.

The V and J genes are TRBV7-9 and TRBJ1-4; D might be TRBD1 (5 bases). Between the trimmed V and J ends, which lost 5 bases and 4 bases, there was a span of 14 bases. Per germline, CDR1 SEHNR and CDR2 FQNEAQ (reference sequence). CDR3 length: 15 residues. The CDR3: CASSVGTGINEKLFF. The CDR3 DNA reads TGTGCCAGCAGCGTAGGGACCGGTATTAATGAAAAACTGTTTTTT.

This clonotype was observed a few times. J is TRBJ2-7 and V is TRBV5-1, with D possibly being TRBD1 (5 bases). Per the germline V gene, CDR1 is SGHRS and CDR2 is YFSETQ. CDR3 length: 13 amino acids. V dropped 0 bases and J dropped 5 bases, with 9 bases sitting between them. CDR3 nucleotide sequence: TGCGCCAGCAGCTTGGGAGCAGGGAACGAGCAGTACTTC. It translates to CASSLGAGNEQYF.

The CDR3 region is CASSYHGGSDQPQHF. Written as DNA, the CDR3 is TGTGCCAGCAGTTACCACGGGGGTTCGGATCAGCCCCAGCATTTT. The chain joins TRBV6-6 to TRBJ1-5, with D perhaps TRBD1 (5 bases). V was trimmed by 2 bases and J by 5 bases, leaving 13 bases between them. This CDR3 spans 15 amino acids. Germline CDR1 is MNHNY and CDR2 is SVGAGI (reference sequence).

This chain uses TRBV28 with TRBJ1-2; unclear D gene. Looked up from germline, CDR1 is MDHEN and CDR2 is SYDVKM. This CDR3 spans 11 amino acids. V lost 7 bases and J lost 5, with 8 bases in between. CDR3 DNA sequence: TGTGCCAGCACCTCGGGGTATGGCTACACCTTC. Translation gives CASTSGYGYTF.

This clonotype has a handful of counts. V and J are TRBV24-1 and TRBJ2-1, with D unclear. In germline, CDR1 is KGHDR, CDR2 SFDVKD. The CDR3 runs 15 residues. With 4 bases removed from V and 7 bases from J, the gap between germline ends came to 16 bases. The CDR3 region is CATSDPRSTENEQFF. CDR3 nucleotides: TGTGCCACCAGTGACCCTCGGTCCACTGAGAATGAGCAGTTCTTC.

This clonotype was counted a few times. DNA for the CDR3: TGTGCCAGCAGCCAAGTGGGGTGGGACTATGGCTACACCTTC. Translating gives CASSQVGWDYGYTF. The chain is built from TRBV3-1 and TRBJ1-2, with unresolved D. CDR3 length: 14 amino acids. Germline lookup yields CDR1 LGHDT and CDR2 YNNKEL (reference sequence). V dropped 1 base and J dropped 3 bases, with 9 bases sitting between them.

This rearrangement joins TRBV14 to TRBJ2-4, with TRBD2 matching over 7 bases. The V segment lost 4 bases and the J segment 3 bases; nucleotides outside the gene matches: 3. The CDR3 covers 14 residues. From germline, CDR1 is SGHDN and CDR2 FVKESK. CDR3 residues: CASSRREYKNIQYF. Here the CDR3 DNA reads TGTGCCAGCAGCCGGCGGGAGTACAAAAACATTCAGTACTTC.

J is TRBJ2-3 and V is TRBV29-1; no firm D call. The CDR3 sequence is 15 residues long. Germline V gene data show CDR1 as SQVTM and CDR2 as ANQGSEA. V was trimmed by 4 bases and J by 3 bases, leaving 17 bases between them. The CDR3 DNA is TGCAGCGTTGCGGGTGGGTTGCGGAGAACAGATACGCAGTATTTT. This codes for CSVAGGLRRTDTQYF.

The V gene is TRBV20-1, the J gene TRBJ2-7, with D possibly matching TRBD1 (6 bases). CDR1 and CDR2 from the germline V gene are DFQATT and SNEGSKA (reference sequence). The CDR3 is 14 residues long. Trimming cost V 6 bases and J 3 bases, with 18 bases left between them. The CDR3 bases are TGCAGTGCCCTAACTTCAGGGGATTTCTACGAGCAGTACTTC. This sequence encodes CSALTSGDFYEQYF.

This clonotype was observed many times. Here the CDR3 reads CATRDRLSEQYF. The DNA of the CDR3 is TGTGCCACCCGGGACAGATTGAGCGAGCAGTACTTC. This rearrangement joins TRBV10-3 to TRBJ2-5, with 7 bases fitting TRBD1. The DNA end favors TRBJ2-7, so the J call may be wrong. There are 12 residues in the CDR3. In germline, CDR1 is ENHRY, CDR2 SYGVKD.

This clonotype turned up a few times. The rearrangement links TRBV18 to TRBJ2-7, with 7 bases that match TRBD1. V was clipped by 2 bases and J by 1 base; unmatched bases: 5. The CDR3 totals 15 residues. Germline CDR1 KGHSH, CDR2 LQKENI. The CDR3 bases are TGTGCCAGCTCACCAAAACAGGGGTTGTCCTACGAGCAGTACTTC. Its protein is CASSPKQGLSYEQYF.

The table lists this clonotype with many counts. The chain combines TRBV7-2 with TRBJ2-1, with D perhaps assigned TRBD1 or TRBD2 (5 bases each). Trimming left V 5 bases short and J 10 bases short, with 15 bases between. The CDR3 runs to 13 residues. Germline V CDR1 and CDR2: SGHTA, FQGNSA. For the CDR3, the DNA is TGTGCCAGCAGCCTCCACAAGGGACGCGAGCAGTTCTTC. It specifies CASSLHKGREQFF.

This clonotype occurred a few times. A much larger clone sits a single nucleotide away, making a read error possible. A read error is likely, as this CDR3 ends without the conserved phenylalanine or tryptophan. This chain joins TRBV28 and TRBJ2-5; 7 nucleotides agree with TRBD1. Germline loops: CDR1 MDHEN, CDR2 SYDVKM. CDR3 length equals 12 residues. J gave up 4 bases and V 4 bases, and 0 bases lay outside the gene matches. DNA for the CDR3: TGTGCCAGCAGTTACAGGGGAGAGACCCAGTACCTC. Amino acids: CASSYRGETQYL.

The CDR3 reads CASSSHEFNEKLFF. The CDR3 DNA reads as TGTGCCAGCAGTTCCCACGAATTTAATGAAAAACTGTTTTTT. This rearrangement joins TRBV12-3 or TRBV12-4 to TRBJ1-4; D unresolved. The V and J ends lost 4 bases and 4 bases respectively, with 10 bases between them. This CDR3 spans 14 amino acids.

In its sample, this clonotype was seen a few times. This sequence joins TRBV28 and TRBJ2-7; the D call may be TRBD1 or TRBD2 (5 bases each). The CDR3 is 14 residues long. In germline, CDR1 is MDHEN, CDR2 SYDVKM. The ends were cut back, 6 bases at V and 4 bases at J, with 16 bases in the middle. This CDR3 is CASSREGREYEQYF. DNA of the CDR3: TGTGCCAGCAGCCGCGAGGGACGGGAATACGAGCAGTACTTC. Based on the CDR3 plus reference TRBV28 and TRBJ2-7, the full variable domain is DVKVTQSSRYLVKRTGEKVFLECVQDMDHENMFWYRQDPGLGLRLIYFSYDVKMKEKGDIPEGYSVSREKKERFSLILESASTNQTSMYLCASSREGREYEQYFGPGTRLTVT.

This clonotype was counted between two and nine times. This sequence joins TRBV11-2 and TRBJ2-7; D unclear. V was clipped by 0 bases and J by 6 bases, with 9 bases between them. This CDR3 has 13 residues. Germline V gene data show CDR1 as SGHAT and CDR2 as FQNNGV. Here the CDR3 reads CASSLDLFSEQYF. Written as DNA, the CDR3 is TGTGCCAGCAGCTTAGATCTTTTTTCCGAGCAGTACTTC.

V is TRBV6-5 and J is TRBJ2-7, with 8 bases fitting TRBD2. TRBJ2-1 explains the end of the DNA better; the J call may be wrong. This CDR3 contains 15 residues. Germline V CDR1 and CDR2: MNHEY, SVGAGI. This CDR3 is CASGSLAGIYNEQFF. The CDR3 DNA reads as TGTGCCAGCGGATCTTTAGCGGGAATCTACAATGAGCAGTTCTTC.

This clonotype was picked up a small number of times. This chain connects TRBV7-6 to TRBJ2-7; 8 bases agree with TRBD1. Trimming removed 1 base from V and 5 bases from J; junction bases left unmatched: 7. Germline loops: CDR1 SGHVS, CDR2 FNYEAQ. The CDR3 covers 15 residues. The CDR3 coding sequence is TGTGCCAGCAGCTTAGGGCGGACAGGGATCGACGAGCAGTACTTC. It codes for CASSLGRTGIDEQYF. The full variable domain, completed using reference TRBV7-6 and TRBJ2-7, is GAGVSQSPRYKVTKRGQDVALRCDPISGHVSLYWYRQALGQGPEFLTYFNYEAQQDKSGLPNDRFSAERPEGSISTLTIQRTEQRDSAMYRCASSLGRTGIDEQYFGPGTRLTVT.

The genes are TRBV5-1 and TRBJ2-5, with D perhaps matching TRBD1 (6 bases). The germline V and J ends were trimmed by 5 bases and 0 bases, with 8 bases remaining between them. Germline V lookup: CDR1 SGHRS, CDR2 YFSETQ. There are 13 residues in the CDR3. DNA for the CDR3: TGCGCCAGCAGGGGGGCAAACCAAGAGACCCAGTACTTC. Encoded protein: CASRGANQETQYF.

V and J are TRBV20-1 and TRBJ1-5; D is uncertain. Per germline, CDR1 DFQATT and CDR2 SNEGSKA (reference sequence). The CDR3 is 17 residues long. V was trimmed by 0 bases and J by 1 base, leaving 16 bases between them. CDR3 coding DNA: TGCAGTGCTAGAGAGAGGAGGGCCATGGCGAGCAATCAGCCCCAGCATTTT. Amino acid sequence: CSARERRAMASNQPQHF.

In this sample, this clonotype turned up a few times. The CDR3 DNA sequence: TGTGCCAGCAGGGAGACAGGCCTTACCTACGAGCAGTACTTC. It yields the protein CASRETGLTYEQYF. This chain joins TRBV5-6 and TRBJ2-7; a weak D match, TRBD1 (6 bases). V shed 5 bases and J shed 2 bases, with 14 bases lying between them. There are 14 residues in the CDR3. Germline V gives CDR1 SGHDT, CDR2 YYEEEE. Full variable domain (rest looked up from reference TRBV5-6 and TRBJ2-7): DAGVTQSPTHLIKTRGQQVTLRCSPKSGHDTVSWYQQALGQGPQFIFQYYEEEERQRGNFPDRFSGHQFPNYSSELNVNALLLGDSALYLCASRETGLTYEQYFGPGTRLTVT.

This clonotype came up a few times. This chain connects TRBV18 to TRBJ1-3; D gene ambiguous. V was clipped by 3 bases and J by 0 bases, with 9 bases between them. Germline V CDR1 and CDR2: KGHSH, LQKENI. The CDR3 covers 15 residues. The CDR3 sequence: CASSPLGDSGNTIYF. The CDR3 DNA reads TGTGCCAGCTCACCTCTCGGAGACTCTGGAAACACCATATATTTT.

The chain links TRBV12-3 or TRBV12-4 to TRBJ2-1, with a tentative D call TRBD1 (7 bases). The CDR3 sequence is 15 residues long. V gave up 10 bases and J gave up 7 bases, with 23 bases separating them. CDR3 in amino acids: CATGGGSGGWNEQFF. CDR3 sequence (DNA): TGTGCCACCGGAGGGGGCAGCGGAGGTTGGAATGAGCAGTTCTTC.

The rearrangement uses TRBV12-3 or TRBV12-4 and TRBJ2-7; D tentatively fits TRBD1 or TRBD2 (6 bases each). V was shortened by 7 bases and J by 6 bases, with 19 bases between the two germline ends. The CDR3 is made up of 14 amino acids. CDR3 in amino acids: CASTTMLGGSEQYF. The CDR3 DNA sequence: TGTGCCAGCACTACAATGTTGGGGGGCAGCGAGCAGTACTTC.

CDR3 protein: CASSLGSGSRRNTGELFF. The CDR3 DNA sequence: TGTGCCAGCAGCTTAGGTTCGGGCTCCCGGAGGAACACCGGGGAGCTGTTTTTT. The chain couples TRBV7-2 to TRBJ2-2; no definite D call. CDR1 and CDR2 from the germline V gene are SGHTA and FQGNSA. The ends were cut back, 1 base at V and 1 base at J, with 16 bases in the middle. CDR3 size: 18 residues.

The rearrangement links TRBV28 to TRBJ1-1; possibly TRBD1 for D (6 bases). Trimming pared 7 bases from V and 4 bases from J, leaving 16 bases between. Germline V gene lookup returns CDR1 MDHEN and CDR2 SYDVKM. The CDR3 is made up of 14 amino acids. The CDR3 is CASTQSGGRTEAFF. DNA for the CDR3: TGTGCCAGCACTCAATCGGGGGGGCGCACTGAAGCTTTCTTT. Using reference TRBV28 and TRBJ1-1 for the parts outside the CDR3, the full variable domain is DVKVTQSSRYLVKRTGEKVFLECVQDMDHENMFWYRQDPGLGLRLIYFSYDVKMKEKGDIPEGYSVSREKKERFSLILESASTNQTSMYLCASTQSGGRTEAFFGQGTRLTVV.

This clonotype was seen only a few times. The genes are TRBV2 and TRBJ2-5, with D tentatively TRBD1 or TRBD2 (5 bases each). The length of the CDR3 is 15 residues. The ends were cut back, 7 bases at V and 2 bases at J, with 17 bases in the middle. CDR1 is SNHLY and CDR2 is FYNNEI in the germline V gene. CDR3 nucleotides: TGTGCCAGCACCAAGTCCCGGGGCGAGCAAGAGACCCAGTACTTC. Protein: CASTKSRGEQETQYF.